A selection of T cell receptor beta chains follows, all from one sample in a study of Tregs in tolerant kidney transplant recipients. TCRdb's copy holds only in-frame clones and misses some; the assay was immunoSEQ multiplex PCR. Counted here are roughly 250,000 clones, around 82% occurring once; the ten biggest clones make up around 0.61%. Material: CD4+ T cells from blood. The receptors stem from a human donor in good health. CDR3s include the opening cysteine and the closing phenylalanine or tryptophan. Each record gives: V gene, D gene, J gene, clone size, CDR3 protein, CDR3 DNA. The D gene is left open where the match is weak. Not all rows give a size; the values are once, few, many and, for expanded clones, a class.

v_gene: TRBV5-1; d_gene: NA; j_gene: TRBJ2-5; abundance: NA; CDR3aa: CASSSPVRRVLVAETQYF; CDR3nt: TGCGCCAGCAGCTCCCCCGTTCGCCGGGTGCTAGTAGCAGAGACCCAGTACTTC
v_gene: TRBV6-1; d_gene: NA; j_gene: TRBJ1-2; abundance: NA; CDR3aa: CASSLYGYTF; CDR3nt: TGTGCCAGCAGCCTATATGGCTACACCTTC
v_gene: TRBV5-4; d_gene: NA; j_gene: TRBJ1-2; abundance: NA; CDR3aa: CASSLGKSYGYTF; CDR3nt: TGTGCCAGCAGCTTGGGGAAAAGCTATGGCTACACCTTC
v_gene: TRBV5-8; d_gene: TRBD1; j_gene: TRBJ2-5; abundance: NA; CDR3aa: CASRFSLRDRGLTETQYF; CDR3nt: TGTGCCAGCCGATTTTCCCTCCGGGACAGGGGGCTTACGGAGACCCAGTACTTC
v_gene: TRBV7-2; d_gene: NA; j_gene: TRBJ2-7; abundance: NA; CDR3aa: CASSLAASYEQYF; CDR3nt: TGTGCCAGCAGCTTAGCAGCCTCCTACGAGCAGTACTTC
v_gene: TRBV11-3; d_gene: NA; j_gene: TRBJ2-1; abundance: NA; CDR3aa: CASSLVPTRLGNEQFF; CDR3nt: TGTGCCAGCAGCTTAGTCCCGACTAGACTAGGAAATGAGCAGTTCTTC
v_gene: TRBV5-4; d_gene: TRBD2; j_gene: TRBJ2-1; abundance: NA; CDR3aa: CASSLVTSGSSYNEQFF; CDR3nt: TGTGCCAGCAGCTTGGTTACTAGCGGGAGCTCCTACAATGAGCAGTTCTTC
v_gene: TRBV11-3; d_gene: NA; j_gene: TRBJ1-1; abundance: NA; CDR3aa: CASSRTGTANTEAFF; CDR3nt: TGTGCCAGCAGCCGTACCGGGACGGCGAACACTGAAGCTTTCTTT
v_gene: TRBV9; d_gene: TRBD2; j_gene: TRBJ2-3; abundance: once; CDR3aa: CASSTPGTSGTISTDTQYF; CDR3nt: TGTGCCAGCAGCACCCCCGGGACTAGCGGAACAATAAGCACAGATACGCAGTATTTT
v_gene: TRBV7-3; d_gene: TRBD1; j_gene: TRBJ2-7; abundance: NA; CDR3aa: CASSPGDSTYEQYF; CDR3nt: TGTGCCAGCAGCCCCGGGGACAGCACCTACGAGCAGTACTTC
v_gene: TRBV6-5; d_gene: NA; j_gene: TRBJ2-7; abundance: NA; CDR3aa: CASSHPTTYEQYF; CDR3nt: TGTGCCAGCAGCCACCCCACTACCTACGAGCAGTACTTC
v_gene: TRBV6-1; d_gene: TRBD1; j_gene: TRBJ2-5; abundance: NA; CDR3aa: CASRAGQGETQYF; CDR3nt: TGTGCCAGCAGAGCGGGACAGGGGGAGACCCAGTACTTC
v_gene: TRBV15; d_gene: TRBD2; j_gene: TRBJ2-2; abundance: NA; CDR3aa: CATSRARTSGINTGELFF; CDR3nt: TGTGCCACCAGCAGAGCGAGGACTAGCGGGATTAACACCGGGGAGCTGTTTTTT
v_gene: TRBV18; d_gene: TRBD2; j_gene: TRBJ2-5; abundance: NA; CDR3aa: CASSPRELAASGDDF; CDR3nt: TGTGCCAGCTCACCACGGGAACTAGCGGCCTCCGGGGATGACTTC
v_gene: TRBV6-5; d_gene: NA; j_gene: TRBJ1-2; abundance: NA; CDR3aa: CASSLQGGGYTF; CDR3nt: TGTGCCAGCAGCCTACAGGGAGGCGGCTACACCTTC
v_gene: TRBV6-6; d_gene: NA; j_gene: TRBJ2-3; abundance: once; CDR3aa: CASSSSDTQYF; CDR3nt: TGTGCCAGCAGTTCCTCAGATACGCAGTATTTT
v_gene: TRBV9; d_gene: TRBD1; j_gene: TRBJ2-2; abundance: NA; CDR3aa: CASSVTRTGGWTGELFF; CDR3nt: TGTGCCAGCAGCGTGACGAGGACAGGGGGGTGGACCGGGGAGCTGTTTTTT